Listed below are T cell receptor beta chains from one sample, sequenced in a study of identical twins. TCRdb reanalysed the 5' RACE reads using MiXCR and keeps one entry per CDR3 protein. The data show approximately 220,000 distinct CDR3 sequences, approximately 6.8% seen once. The data were also submitted as part of a second study, on yellow fever vaccine responses in identical twins.

The sequencing sample was made of CD8+ T cells sorted from blood. The origin of the receptors is a woman under 30 in good health. Both conserved end residues are part of each CDR3. The D gene is left open where the match is weak. Not all rows give a size; the values are once, few, many and, for expanded clones, a class.

size: many; D: TRBD2; V: TRBV4-1; J: TRBJ2-7; DNA: TGCGCCAGCAGCCAAGAAGAACTAGCGACCGACGAGCAGTACTTC; CDR3: CASSQEELATDEQYF
size: many; D: -; V: TRBV4-1; J: TRBJ1-2; DNA: TGCGCCAGCAGCCATAAAGAAGGGTTCTATGGCTACACCTTC; CDR3: CASSHKEGFYGYTF
size: -; D: TRBD1; V: TRBV4-1; J: TRBJ2-1; DNA: TGCGCCAGCAGCCAAGATGGAGGACAGGGGATCGGTGAGCAGTTCTTC; CDR3: CASSQDGGQGIGEQFF
size: -; D: -; V: TRBV5-1; J: TRBJ1-2; DNA: TGCGCCAGCAGCTTGTCCGCGACAGGTTGGGGCTACACCTTC; CDR3: CASSLSATGWGYTF
size: -; D: TRBD1; V: TRBV10-1; J: TRBJ2-1; DNA: TGCGCCAGCAGTGAACACCGGGACAGGGCTGCGGATGAGCAGTTCTTC; CDR3: CASSEHRDRAADEQFF
size: few; D: TRBD2; V: TRBV20-1; J: TRBJ2-1; DNA: TGCAGTGCTAGAGACCAACTAGCGGGTCCTCATAAGTATGAGCAGTTCTTC; CDR3: CSARDQLAGPHKYEQFF
size: many; D: -; V: TRBV11-2; J: TRBJ2-1; DNA: TGTGCCAGCAGCTTCAACCAATGGACAGCGTACAATGAGCAGTTCTTC; CDR3: CASSFNQWTAYNEQFF
size: many; D: -; V: TRBV29-1; J: TRBJ2-7; DNA: TGCAGCGTTGAAGATCGAACCGGGACACCCTACGAGCAGTACTTC; CDR3: CSVEDRTGTPYEQYF
size: -; D: TRBD2; V: TRBV13; J: TRBJ2-1; DNA: TGTGCCAGCAGCTCGGGACTAGCGAATGAGCAGTTCTTC; CDR3: CASSSGLANEQFF
size: few; D: -; V: TRBV9; J: TRBJ2-5; DNA: TGTGCCAGCAGCGTTGGTCTACTAGCAGAAGAGACCCAGTACTTC; CDR3: CASSVGLLAEETQYF
size: many; D: -; V: TRBV11-2; J: TRBJ1-2; DNA: TGTGCCAGCAGCTTGGCAGGACCCAGCGGGGGCTACACCTTC; CDR3: CASSLAGPSGGYTF
size: many; D: -; V: TRBV20-1; J: TRBJ2-3; DNA: TGCAGTGCTAGGGACCCTCCCGGAGATACGCAGTATTTT; CDR3: CSARDPPGDTQYF
size: -; D: -; V: TRBV20-1; J: TRBJ1-6; DNA: TGCAGTGCTAGAGTTGGGGGTGACGCTTCACCCCTCCACTTT; CDR3: CSARVGGDASPLHF
size: many; D: TRBD2; V: TRBV29-1; J: TRBJ2-1; DNA: TGCAGCGCCGAAATAGCGGGGGGGCTCAATGAGCAGTTCTTC; CDR3: CSAEIAGGLNEQFF
size: few; D: -; V: TRBV27; J: TRBJ1-5; DNA: TGTGCCAGCAGTAATCCGTATAGCAATCAGCCCCAGCATTTT; CDR3: CASSNPYSNQPQHF
size: many; D: -; V: TRBV29-1; J: TRBJ1-1; DNA: TGCAGCGTTGAGGGGGGTGCGAACACTGAAGCTTTCTTT; CDR3: CSVEGGANTEAFF
size: -; D: -; V: TRBV20-1; J: TRBJ2-1; DNA: TGCAGTGCTAGAGATATTCCTTCGGGGCTCAATGAGCAGTTCTTC; CDR3: CSARDIPSGLNEQFF
size: few; D: -; V: TRBV12-3/TRBV12-4; J: TRBJ1-6; DNA: TGTGCCAGCTCTAGGGGGGAATATTCACCCCTCCACTTT; CDR3: CASSRGEYSPLHF
size: -; D: -; V: TRBV5-1; J: TRBJ2-2; DNA: TGCGCCAGCAGCATGGTAGGAGCCGGGGAGCTGTTTTTT; CDR3: CASSMVGAGELFF
size: few; D: -; V: TRBV27; J: TRBJ2-3; DNA: TGTGCCAGCCATCCGGGGCCGCGGGATACGCAGTATTTT; CDR3: CASHPGPRDTQYF
size: many; D: -; V: TRBV11-2; J: TRBJ2-3; DNA: TGTGCCAGCAGCTTAAAGGGGTGGCCAGATACGCAGTATTTT; CDR3: CASSLKGWPDTQYF
size: many; D: -; V: TRBV6-2/TRBV6-3; J: TRBJ2-1; DNA: TGTGCCAGCAGTTCACCTTCCTCGGGGGGCCGGAATGAGCAGTTCTTC; CDR3: CASSSPSSGGRNEQFF
size: few; D: -; V: TRBV6-5; J: TRBJ2-6; DNA: TGTGCCAGCAGTTACTCTCAACAGATCTCTGGGGCCAACGTCCTGACTTTC; CDR3: CASSYSQQISGANVLTF
size: many; D: TRBD1; V: TRBV29-1; J: TRBJ1-4; DNA: TGCAGCGTTACAGGGGGCACTAATGAAAAACTGTTTTTT; CDR3: CSVTGGTNEKLFF
size: many; D: -; V: TRBV12-3/TRBV12-4; J: TRBJ2-7; DNA: TGTGCCAGCAGTTTGAACAGGGTTCTCTCCGAGCAGTACTTC; CDR3: CASSLNRVLSEQYF
size: few; D: -; V: TRBV9; J: TRBJ2-1; DNA: TGTGCCAGCAGCGCCTACGGGACTGGATACAATGAGCAGTTCTTC; CDR3: CASSAYGTGYNEQFF
size: -; D: -; V: TRBV27; J: TRBJ2-7; DNA: TGTGCCAGCAGGGGGGAGGAGGGACGCGAGCAGTACTTC; CDR3: CASRGEEGREQYF
size: many; D: -; V: TRBV7-3; J: TRBJ2-1; DNA: TGTGCCAGCAGCTCGACCTCACCCAGCTCCTACAATGAGCAGTTCTTC; CDR3: CASSSTSPSSYNEQFF
size: many; D: TRBD2; V: TRBV29-1; J: TRBJ2-7; DNA: TGCAGCGTGGGGACTAGCGGGAGGTCGTCCTACGAGCAGTACTTC; CDR3: CSVGTSGRSSYEQYF
size: few; D: TRBD2; V: TRBV6-5; J: TRBJ2-1; DNA: TGTGCCAGCAGTTACGGATCTAGCGGCAGCTCCTACAATGAGCAGTTCTTC; CDR3: CASSYGSSGSSYNEQFF
size: -; D: TRBD2; V: TRBV20-1; J: TRBJ2-7; DNA: TGCAGTGCTAGAGATTACCTAGCGGAAAAGCCCTACGAGCAGTACTTC; CDR3: CSARDYLAEKPYEQYF
size: few; D: TRBD2; V: TRBV4-1; J: TRBJ2-1; DNA: TGCGCCAGCAGCCAACGAGCGGGGGGGCCAGGTTCTTATTATGGTGAGCAGTTCTTC; CDR3: CASSQRAGGPGSYYGEQFF
size: many; D: -; V: TRBV4-1; J: TRBJ2-1; DNA: TGCGCCAGCAGCCAGGGGACGGATTCCTACAATGAGCAGTTCTTC; CDR3: CASSQGTDSYNEQFF
size: many; D: -; V: TRBV19; J: TRBJ2-2; DNA: TGTGCCAGTAGTACGGGACCCGGGGGCACCGGGGAGCTGTTTTTT; CDR3: CASSTGPGGTGELFF
size: few; D: -; V: TRBV11-2; J: TRBJ1-2; DNA: TGTGCCAGCAGCTTAGACAGGGGTGGCTATGGCTACACCTTC; CDR3: CASSLDRGGYGYTF
size: -; D: TRBD2; V: TRBV3-1; J: TRBJ2-7; DNA: TGTGCCAGCAGCCAGGGGACTAACGAGCAGTACTTC; CDR3: CASSQGTNEQYF
size: few; D: -; V: TRBV11-3; J: TRBJ2-1; DNA: TGTGCCAGCAGCCCACATCTGGGCTCCTACAATGAGCAGTTCTTC; CDR3: CASSPHLGSYNEQFF
size: many; D: TRBD2; V: TRBV20-1; J: TRBJ2-1; DNA: TGCAGTGCTAGAGATTGGGAAGCGGGGGCAAGGGAGCAGTTCTTC; CDR3: CSARDWEAGAREQFF
size: many; D: -; V: TRBV4-2; J: TRBJ2-5; DNA: TGTGCCAGCAGCCAAGTCGGGGGAACTGGGACCCAGTACTTC; CDR3: CASSQVGGTGTQYF
size: once; D: TRBD1; V: TRBV7-6; J: TRBJ2-7; DNA: TGTGCCAGCAGCTCTACCGGGACAGGGACCTACGAGCAGTACTTC; CDR3: CASSSTGTGTYEQYF
size: many; D: TRBD1; V: TRBV29-1; J: TRBJ2-2; DNA: TGCAGCGCCTCGGGACAGGACCGATCTAGCGGGGAGCTGTTTTTT; CDR3: CSASGQDRSSGELFF
size: few; D: TRBD2; V: TRBV3-1; J: TRBJ2-7; DNA: TGTGCCAGCAGCCAACCGACTAGCGTTCCCTACGAGCAGTACTTC; CDR3: CASSQPTSVPYEQYF
size: many; D: -; V: TRBV28; J: TRBJ1-1; DNA: TGTGCCAGCAGTTTTCGAGTTGGGGACACTGAAGCTTTCTTT; CDR3: CASSFRVGDTEAFF
size: -; D: TRBD1; V: TRBV7-6; J: TRBJ2-5; DNA: TGTGCCAGCAGCTTACCGACAGGGCCAGAGACCCAGTACTTC; CDR3: CASSLPTGPETQYF
size: -; D: TRBD1; V: TRBV7-9; J: TRBJ2-7; DNA: TGTGCCAGCAACCCGACAGGGGGGACCGACGAGCAGTACTTC; CDR3: CASNPTGGTDEQYF
size: many; D: -; V: TRBV29-1; J: TRBJ2-1; DNA: TGCAGCGTTGGGGGAGAGGTCTCCTACAATGAGCAGTTCTTC; CDR3: CSVGGEVSYNEQFF
size: -; D: -; V: TRBV20-1; J: TRBJ2-7; DNA: TGCAGTGCTAGAGATAAGTTTAGCAACGAGCAGTACTTC; CDR3: CSARDKFSNEQYF
size: -; D: TRBD2; V: TRBV4-1; J: TRBJ2-5; DNA: TGCGCCAGCAGCCAGTGGACTAGCGGGAGGGCCTGGGAGACCCAGTACTTC; CDR3: CASSQWTSGRAWETQYF
size: few; D: -; V: TRBV12-5; J: TRBJ1-5; DNA: TGTGCTAGTGGTTTGGTAACAGGTGGGAATCAGCCCCAGCATTTT; CDR3: CASGLVTGGNQPQHF
size: -; D: -; V: TRBV29-1; J: TRBJ2-2; DNA: TGCAGCGTTGCCGGGGGAGACACCGGGGAGCTGTTTTTT; CDR3: CSVAGGDTGELFF